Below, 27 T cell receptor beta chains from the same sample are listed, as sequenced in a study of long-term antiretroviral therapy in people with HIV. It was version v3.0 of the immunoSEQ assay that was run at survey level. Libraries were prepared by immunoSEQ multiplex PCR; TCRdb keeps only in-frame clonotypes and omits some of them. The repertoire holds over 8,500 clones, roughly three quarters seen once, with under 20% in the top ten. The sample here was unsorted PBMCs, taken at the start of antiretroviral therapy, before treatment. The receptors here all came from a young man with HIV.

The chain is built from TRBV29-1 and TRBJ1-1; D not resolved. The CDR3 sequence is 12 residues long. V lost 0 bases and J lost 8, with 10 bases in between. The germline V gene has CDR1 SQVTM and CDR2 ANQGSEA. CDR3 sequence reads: CSVEDAEIEAFF. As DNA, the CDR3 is TGCAGCGTTGAAGACGCGGAAATAGAAGCTTTCTTT.

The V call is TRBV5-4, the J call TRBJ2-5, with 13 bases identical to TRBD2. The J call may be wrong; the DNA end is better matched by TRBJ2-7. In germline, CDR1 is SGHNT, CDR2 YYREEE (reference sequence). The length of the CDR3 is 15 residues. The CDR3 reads CASAGLAGRGDEQYF. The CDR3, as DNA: TGTGCCAGCGCGGGACTAGCGGGAAGGGGAGACGAGCAGTACTTC.

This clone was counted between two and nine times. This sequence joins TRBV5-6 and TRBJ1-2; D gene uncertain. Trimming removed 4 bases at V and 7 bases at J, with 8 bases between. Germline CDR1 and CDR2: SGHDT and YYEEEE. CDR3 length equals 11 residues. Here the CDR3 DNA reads TGTGCCAGCAGCGTCCTCGGTGGCTACACCTTC. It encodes CASSVLGGYTF. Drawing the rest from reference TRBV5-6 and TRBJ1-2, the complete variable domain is DAGVTQSPTHLIKTRGQQVTLRCSPKSGHDTVSWYQQALGQGPQFIFQYYEEEERQRGNFPDRFSGHQFPNYSSELNVNALLLGDSALYLCASSVLGGYTFGSGTRLTVV.

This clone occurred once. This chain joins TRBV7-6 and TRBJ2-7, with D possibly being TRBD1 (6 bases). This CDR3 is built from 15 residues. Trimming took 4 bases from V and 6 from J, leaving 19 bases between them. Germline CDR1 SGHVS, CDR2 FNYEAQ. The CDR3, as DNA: TGTGCCAGCAGCTCACCGGACAGAGCGACCTCCGAGCAGTACTTC. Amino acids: CASSSPDRATSEQYF.

The CDR3 loop is CASSGGGTGENEQFF. The DNA of the CDR3 is TGCGCCAGCAGTGGGGGGGGGACAGGGGAGAATGAGCAGTTCTTC. The V and J genes are TRBV10-2 and TRBJ2-1; TRBD1 matches at 10 bases. CDR3 length: 15 residues. Germline values: CDR1 WSHSY, CDR2 SAAADI. J lost 7 bases, V lost 4 bases, and 7 bases had no gene match.

The CDR3 nucleotides are TGTGCCACCAGCAGAAATCAAGGGGGCTCAAGCGAGCAGTACTTC. Its protein is CATSRNQGGSSEQYF. This rearrangement joins TRBV15 to TRBJ2-7, with TRBD1 matching 7 bases. This CDR3 has 15 amino acids. In germline, CDR1 is LNHNV, CDR2 YYDKDF (reference sequence). V lost 2 bases and J lost 6; bases outside the gene matches: 10.

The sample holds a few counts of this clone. The CDR3 is CASSIGAGGWRTEAFF. CDR3 DNA: TGTGCCAGTAGTATCGGCGCAGGGGGCTGGAGGACTGAAGCTTTCTTT. This chain connects TRBV19 to TRBJ1-1; 8 bases are a match to TRBD1. V trimming: 3 bases; J trimming: 5 bases; junction bases outside the gene matches: 11. The CDR3 is 16 residues long. Germline V gene lookup returns CDR1 LNHDA and CDR2 SQIVND (reference sequence). The full variable domain, rest sourced from reference TRBV19 and TRBJ1-1, is DGGITQSPKYLFRKEGQNVTLSCEQNLNHDAMYWYRQDPGQGLRLIYYSQIVNDFQKGDIAEGYSVSREKKESFPLTVTSAQKNPTAFYLCASSIGAGGWRTEAFFGQGTRLTVV.

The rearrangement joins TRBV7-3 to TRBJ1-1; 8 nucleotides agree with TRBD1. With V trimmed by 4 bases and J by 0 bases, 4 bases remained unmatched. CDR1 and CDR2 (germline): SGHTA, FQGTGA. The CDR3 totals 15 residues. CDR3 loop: CASSSGQGMNTEAFF. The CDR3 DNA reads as TGTGCCAGCAGCTCCGGACAGGGAATGAACACTGAAGCTTTCTTT.

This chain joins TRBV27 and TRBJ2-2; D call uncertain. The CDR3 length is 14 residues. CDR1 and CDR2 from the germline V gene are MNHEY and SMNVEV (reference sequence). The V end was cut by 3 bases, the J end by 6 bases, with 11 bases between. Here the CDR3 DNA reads TGTGCCAGCAGTTTCTTAACCAAATCCGGGGAGCTGTTTTTT. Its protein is CASSFLTKSGELFF.

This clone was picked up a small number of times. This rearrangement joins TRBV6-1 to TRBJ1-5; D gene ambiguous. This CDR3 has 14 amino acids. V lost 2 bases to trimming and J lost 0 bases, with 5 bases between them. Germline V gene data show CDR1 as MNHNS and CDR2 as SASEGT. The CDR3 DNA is TGTGCCAGCAGTGAAATCGGTAGCAATCAGCCCCAGCATTTT. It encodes CASSEIGSNQPQHF.

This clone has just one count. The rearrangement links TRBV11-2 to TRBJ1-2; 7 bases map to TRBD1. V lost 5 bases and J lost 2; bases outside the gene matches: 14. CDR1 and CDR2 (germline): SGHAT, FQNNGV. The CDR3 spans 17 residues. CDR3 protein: CASSRNQGVALNYGYTF. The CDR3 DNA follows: TGTGCCAGCAGCCGGAACCAGGGGGTTGCCTTAAACTATGGCTACACCTTC.

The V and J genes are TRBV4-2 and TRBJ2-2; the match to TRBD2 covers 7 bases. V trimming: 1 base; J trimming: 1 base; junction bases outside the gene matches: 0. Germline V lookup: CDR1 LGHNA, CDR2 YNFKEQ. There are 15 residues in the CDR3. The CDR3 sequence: CASSQAGGNTGELFF. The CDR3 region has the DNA TGTGCCAGCAGCCAAGCGGGAGGGAACACCGGGGAGCTGTTTTTT.

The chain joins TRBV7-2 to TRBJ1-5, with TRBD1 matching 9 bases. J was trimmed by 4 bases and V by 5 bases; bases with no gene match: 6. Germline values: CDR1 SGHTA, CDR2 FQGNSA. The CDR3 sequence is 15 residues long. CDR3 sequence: CASSEGQGRNQPQHF. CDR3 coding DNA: TGTGCCAGCAGCGAGGGACAGGGAAGAAATCAGCCCCAGCATTTT.

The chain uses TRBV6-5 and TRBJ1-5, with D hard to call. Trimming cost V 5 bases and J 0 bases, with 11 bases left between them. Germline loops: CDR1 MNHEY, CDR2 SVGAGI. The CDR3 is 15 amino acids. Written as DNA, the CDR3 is TGTGCCAGCAGTCGCGGCTGGGGTAGCAATCAGCCCCAGCATTTT. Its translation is CASSRGWGSNQPQHF.

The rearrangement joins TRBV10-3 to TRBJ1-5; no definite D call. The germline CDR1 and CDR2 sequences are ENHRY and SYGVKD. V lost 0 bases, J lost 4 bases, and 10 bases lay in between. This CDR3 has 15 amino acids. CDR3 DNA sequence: TGTGCCATCAGTGAGTCAGGGAGCCTAAATCAGCCCCAGCATTTT. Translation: CAISESGSLNQPQHF.

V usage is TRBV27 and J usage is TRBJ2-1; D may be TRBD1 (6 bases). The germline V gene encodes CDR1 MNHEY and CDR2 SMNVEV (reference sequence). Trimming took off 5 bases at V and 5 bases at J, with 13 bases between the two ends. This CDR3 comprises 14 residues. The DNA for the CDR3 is TGTGCCAGCAGTAGGGGGACAACCCACAATGAGCAGTTCTTC. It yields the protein CASSRGTTHNEQFF.

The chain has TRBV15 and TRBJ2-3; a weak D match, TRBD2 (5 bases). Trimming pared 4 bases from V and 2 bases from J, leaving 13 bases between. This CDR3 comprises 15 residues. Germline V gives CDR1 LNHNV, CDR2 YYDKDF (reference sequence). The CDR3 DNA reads TGTGCCACCAGCATCCTCGGGGTCTCCACAGATACGCAGTATTTT. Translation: CATSILGVSTDTQYF.

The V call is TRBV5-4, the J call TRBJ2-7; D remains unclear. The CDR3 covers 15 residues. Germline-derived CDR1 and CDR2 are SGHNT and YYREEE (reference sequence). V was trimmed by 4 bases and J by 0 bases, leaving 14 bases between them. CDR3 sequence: CASSGRHLDSYEQYF. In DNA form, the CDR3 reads TGTGCCAGCAGCGGAAGGCACTTAGACTCCTACGAGCAGTACTTC.

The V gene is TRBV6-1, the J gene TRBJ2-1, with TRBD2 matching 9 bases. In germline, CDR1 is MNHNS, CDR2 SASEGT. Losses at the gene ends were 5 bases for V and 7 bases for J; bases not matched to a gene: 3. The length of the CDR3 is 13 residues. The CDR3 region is CASSLAGWNEQFF. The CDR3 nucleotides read TGTGCCAGCAGTCTAGCGGGATGGAATGAGCAGTTCTTC.

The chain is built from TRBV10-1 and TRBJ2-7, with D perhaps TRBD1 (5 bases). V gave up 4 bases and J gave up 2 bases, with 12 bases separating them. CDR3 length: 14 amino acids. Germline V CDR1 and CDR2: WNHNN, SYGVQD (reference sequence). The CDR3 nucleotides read TGCGCCAGCAGTGCACAGGAAAAAACCTACGAGCAGTACTTC. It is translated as CASSAQEKTYEQYF.

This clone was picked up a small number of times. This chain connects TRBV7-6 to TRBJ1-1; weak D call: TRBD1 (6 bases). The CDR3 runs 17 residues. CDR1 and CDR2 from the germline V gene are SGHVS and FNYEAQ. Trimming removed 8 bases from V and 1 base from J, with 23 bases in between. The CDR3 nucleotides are TGTGCCAGCGCGTTAAACCCTCAACAGGGTGGGAACACTGAAGCTTTCTTT. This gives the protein CASALNPQQGGNTEAFF.

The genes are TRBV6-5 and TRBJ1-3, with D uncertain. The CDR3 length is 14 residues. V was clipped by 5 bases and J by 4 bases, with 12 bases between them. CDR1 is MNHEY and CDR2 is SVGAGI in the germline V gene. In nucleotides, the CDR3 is TGTGCCAGCAGTCCCATTCTAGGAGGAAACACCATATATTTT. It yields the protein CASSPILGGNTIYF.

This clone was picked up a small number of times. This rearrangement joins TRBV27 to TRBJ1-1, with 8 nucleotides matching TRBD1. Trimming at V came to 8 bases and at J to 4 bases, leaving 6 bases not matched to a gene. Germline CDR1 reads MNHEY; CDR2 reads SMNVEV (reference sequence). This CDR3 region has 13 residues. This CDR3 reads CASGDRLGTEAFF. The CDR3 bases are TGTGCCAGCGGGGACAGGCTGGGCACTGAAGCTTTCTTT.

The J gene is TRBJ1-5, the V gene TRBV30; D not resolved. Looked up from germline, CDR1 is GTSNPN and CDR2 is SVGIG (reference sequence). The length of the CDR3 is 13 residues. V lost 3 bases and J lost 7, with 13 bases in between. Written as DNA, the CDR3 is TGTGCCTGGAGCCCGCTGGTTGGGCAGCCCCAGCATTTT. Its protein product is CAWSPLVGQPQHF. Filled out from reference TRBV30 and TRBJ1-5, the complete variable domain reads SQTIHQWPATLVQPVGSPLSLECTVEGTSNPNLYWYRQAAGRGLQLLFYSVGIGQISSEVPQNLSASRPQDRQFILSSKKLLLSDSGFYLCAWSPLVGQPQHFGDGTRLSIL.

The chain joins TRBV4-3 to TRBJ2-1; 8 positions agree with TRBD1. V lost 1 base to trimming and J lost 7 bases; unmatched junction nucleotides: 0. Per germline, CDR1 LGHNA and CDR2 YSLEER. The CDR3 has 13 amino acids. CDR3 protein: CASSQGTGNEQFF. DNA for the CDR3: TGCGCCAGCAGCCAAGGGACAGGGAATGAGCAGTTCTTC.

Here the CDR3 DNA reads TGTGCCACCACCGGGACTAGCTCCCTCAATGAGCAGTTCTTC. Translated: CATTGTSSLNEQFF. The rearrangement links TRBV19 to TRBJ2-1; 9 nucleotides align to TRBD2. Trimming at V came to 10 bases and at J to 6 bases, leaving 10 bases not matched to a gene. The CDR3 has 14 amino acids. CDR1 LNHDA and CDR2 SQIVND come from the germline V gene (reference sequence).

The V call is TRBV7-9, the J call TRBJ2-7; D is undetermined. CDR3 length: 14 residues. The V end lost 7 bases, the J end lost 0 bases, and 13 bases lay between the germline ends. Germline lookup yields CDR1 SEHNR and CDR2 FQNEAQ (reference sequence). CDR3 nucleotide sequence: TGTGCCAGCACCTCGATCGGAAGCTCCTACGAGCAGTACTTC. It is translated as CASTSIGSSYEQYF.